These T cell receptor beta chains were read from a single sample in a study of cytomegalovirus exposure and HLA in healthy donors. Some clones are missing from TCRdb's copy, which holds only in-frame ones; the method was immunoSEQ multiplex PCR. The sample includes 95,000 to 100,000 clones, about 80% of them seen just once. Sequences were obtained from PBMCs. The receptors stem from a man aged 40-49 years in good health and CMV-seronegative. CDR3s include the opening cysteine and the closing phenylalanine or tryptophan. Fields, in order: J gene, V gene, D gene, clone size, CDR3 protein, CDR3 DNA. D genes are given only for firm matches. The size entry is marked missing in some rows and otherwise reads once, few, many or a size class.

>TRBJ1-1|TRBV7-3|NA|few
CASSAWGGGTAEAFF
TGTGCCAGCAGCGCCTGGGGGGGAGGAACGGCTGAAGCTTTCTTT
>TRBJ1-2|TRBV30|TRBD1|NA
CAWSARDRDGYTF
TGTGCCTGGAGTGCCCGGGACAGGGATGGCTACACCTTC
>TRBJ2-1|TRBV28|TRBD2|NA
CASSLRGTSSYNEQFF
TGTGCCAGCAGTTTACGGGGGACTAGCTCCTACAATGAGCAGTTCTTC
>TRBJ1-1|TRBV18|NA|NA
CASSPPAGQDTEAFF
TGTGCCAGCTCACCCCCGGCAGGGCAGGACACTGAAGCTTTCTTT
>TRBJ2-1|TRBV11-2|TRBD2|NA
CASSSLAAGGREQFF
TGTGCCAGCAGCTCACTAGCGGCGGGGGGTCGGGAGCAGTTCTTC
>TRBJ1-5|TRBV2|NA|NA
CASQSGQKNQPQHF
TGTGCCAGTCAGTCAGGGCAAAAGAATCAGCCCCAGCATTTT
>TRBJ1-2|TRBV7-6|NA|NA
CASSLDPSNYGYTF
TGTGCCAGCAGCTTAGATCCGAGTAACTATGGCTACACCTTC
>TRBJ2-1|TRBV21-1|NA|NA
CASSKVRARGMYNEQFF
TGTGCCAGCAGCAAAGTGAGGGCCAGGGGGATGTACAATGAGCAGTTCTTC
>TRBJ2-1|TRBV6-5|NA|NA
CASSPRQLGEQFF
TGTGCCAGCAGTCCTCGACAGCTAGGAGAGCAGTTCTTC
>TRBJ2-1|TRBV7-9|NA|NA
CASSLGRDRRDPYNEQFF
TGTGCCAGCAGCTTAGGGCGGGACCGACGGGACCCTTACAATGAGCAGTTCTTC
>TRBJ2-1|TRBV4-1|NA|NA
CASSQDQTRRSNEQFF
TGCGCCAGCAGCCAAGACCAGACCCGGAGAAGCAATGAGCAGTTCTTC
>TRBJ2-7|TRBV7-4|TRBD1|NA
CASSLVQGPSYEQYF
TGTGCCAGCAGCTTAGTACAGGGGCCTTCCTACGAGCAGTACTTC
>TRBJ2-3|TRBV6-6|TRBD1|NA
CASSRLTGADTQYF
TGTGCCAGCAGCAGACTCACAGGGGCAGATACGCAGTATTTT
>TRBJ1-3|TRBV4-3|NA|NA
CASSQDRRYSGNTIYF
TGCGCCAGCAGTCAAGACAGAAGATACTCTGGAAACACCATATATTTT
>TRBJ1-5|TRBV5-1|TRBD1|once
CASSLTGDVSNRPQHF
TGCGCCAGCAGCCTTACAGGGGATGTTAGCAATCGGCCCCAGCATTTT
>TRBJ2-6|TRBV28|TRBD1|few
CASSLLGQGAVGANVLTF
TGTGCCAGCAGTTTACTTGGACAGGGGGCGGTTGGGGCCAACGTCCTGACTTTC
>TRBJ2-5|TRBV11-3|TRBD1|NA
CASSPGTGFWETQYF
TGTGCCAGCAGCCCAGGGACAGGGTTTTGGGAGACCCAGTACTTC
>TRBJ1-1|TRBV19|NA|NA
CASSIRGQNTEAFF
TGTGCCAGTAGTATAAGAGGACAGAACACTGAAGCTTTCTTT
>TRBJ1-5|TRBV10-3|NA|NA
CAISPEGNQPQHF
TGTGCCATTAGTCCAGAGGGCAATCAGCCCCAGCATTTT
>TRBJ2-3|TRBV19|NA|NA
CATTVRGDTQYF
TGTGCCACTACCGTAAGGGGGGATACGCAGTATTTT
>TRBJ2-1|TRBV6-1|NA|few
CASKIQGGNEQFF
TGTGCCAGCAAGATCCAGGGGGGCAATGAGCAGTTCTTC
>TRBJ1-1|TRBV10-3|TRBD1|once
CAIHDRDRGGSTEAFF
TGTGCCATTCATGACCGGGACAGGGGCGGTTCCACTGAAGCTTTCTTT
>TRBJ1-6|TRBV6-5|NA|NA
CASSYREGSPLHF
TGTGCCAGCAGTTACAGGGAGGGATCACCCCTCCACTTT
>TRBJ2-3|TRBV28|TRBD1|NA
CASRQGAADTQYF
TGTGCCAGCAGGCAGGGGGCTGCAGATACGCAGTATTTT
>TRBJ2-7|TRBV29-1|NA|NA
CSVNLGGYEQYF
TGCAGCGTGAATCTGGGAGGATACGAGCAGTACTTC
>TRBJ1-4|TRBV13|NA|NA
CASSLEAGAATNEKLFF
TGTGCCAGCAGCTTAGAGGCAGGCGCTGCAACTAATGAAAAACTGTTTTTT
>TRBJ2-7|TRBV11-3|NA|few
CASSLGQGDNEQYF
TGTGCCAGCAGCCTGGGACAAGGCGACAACGAGCAGTACTTC
>TRBJ2-1|TRBV6-5|TRBD2|NA
CASSIGTSGVGEQFF
TGTGCCAGCAGCATTGGGACTAGCGGGGTCGGTGAGCAGTTCTTC
>TRBJ1-2|TRBV2|NA|NA
CASSKTENYGYTF
TGTGCCAGCAGTAAAACAGAGAACTATGGCTACACCTTC
>TRBJ2-7|TRBV29-1|TRBD1|NA
CSVEPDRDVHEQYF
TGCAGCGTTGAACCCGACAGGGATGTCCACGAGCAGTACTTC
>TRBJ1-1|TRBV7-2|TRBD1|NA
CASSFDRANTEAFF
TGTGCCAGCAGCTTCGACAGGGCGAACACTGAAGCTTTCTTT
>TRBJ2-5|TRBV12-5|TRBD2|NA
CASGLGASGGAETQYF
TGTGCTAGTGGTTTAGGAGCTAGCGGGGGGGCAGAGACCCAGTACTTC